This TCR beta chain was found in a study of Graves' ophthalmopathy and Graves' hyperthyroidism. Losses at the gene ends were 5 bases for V and 2 bases for J; bases not matched to a gene: 16. CDR1 and CDR2 from the germline V gene are SGHAT and FQNNGV. The CDR3 spans 18 residues. Using RNA transcripts, the TCR beta CDR3 regions were amplified. HTBI primers primed a first-round RT-PCR, and a second-round multiplex PCR followed. TCRdb independently ran MiXCR on the multiplex PCR reads; one entry per CDR3 protein. The profile covers about 220,000 distinct CDR3 sequences, with approximately 21% appearing a single time and 35% to 55% taken by the ten largest.

J is TRBJ2-5 and V is TRBV11-2; TRBD2 agrees at 8 bases. Sample: peripheral blood. This TCR came from a woman in her forties or fifties with Graves' ophthalmopathy. The CDR3 sequence: CASSDRGKSGRNQETQYF. CDR3 DNA sequence: TGTGCCAGCAGCGACCGGGGGAAAAGCGGGAGAAATCAAGAGACCCAGTACTTC.